The rows below give T cell receptor beta chains drawn from one sample of a study of CD8 T cells in ankylosing spondylitis. MiXCR, run by TCRdb on the 5' RACE reads, gives a single entry per CDR3 protein. The data contain some 400,000 distinct CDR3 sequences, about a fifth of them seen just once; the ten biggest clones take up about 16%. Sequenced input: blood, either unsorted or a sorted T cell fraction (not recorded which). The source of these receptors is a male donor with ankylosing spondylitis. Each CDR3 is given with its conserved first and last residue. Fields, in order: CDR3 protein, CDR3 DNA, V gene, J gene, D gene, clone size. The D gene is left open where the match is weak. Expanded clones are given a class, and other clones once, few, many or no size at all.

CDR3: CASSYRSDSGYTF
DNA: TGTGCCAGCAGTTACCGTTCGGACAGTGGCTACACCTTC
V: TRBV6-6
J: TRBJ1-2
D: NA
size: NA

CDR3: CASREAGGPQSSYNEQFF
DNA: TGTGCCAGCAGGGAAGCGGGAGGGCCCCAGAGCTCCTACAATGAGCAGTTCTTC
V: TRBV5-6
J: TRBJ2-1
D: TRBD2
size: many

CDR3: CASSRDSPFNQPQHF
DNA: TGTGCCAGCAGTCGGGACAGCCCTTTTAATCAGCCCCAGCATTTT
V: TRBV12-3/TRBV12-4
J: TRBJ1-5
D: TRBD1
size: NA

CDR3: CASASLAGRYEQYF
DNA: TGTGCCAGCGCATCCCTAGCGGGACGTTACGAGCAGTACTTC
V: TRBV6-1
J: TRBJ2-7
D: TRBD2
size: NA

CDR3: CASSPGTSLTDEQFF
DNA: TGTGCCAGCAGTCCCGGGACTAGTCTTACCGATGAGCAGTTCTTC
V: TRBV6-2/TRBV6-3
J: TRBJ2-1
D: TRBD2
size: few

CDR3: CASSFGTGVEQYF
DNA: TGTGCCAGCAGCTTTGGTACAGGGGTCGAGCAGTACTTC
V: TRBV5-5
J: TRBJ2-7
D: TRBD1
size: NA

CDR3: CSVGTGGPDTQYF
DNA: TGCAGCGTGGGGACAGGGGGCCCAGATACGCAGTATTTT
V: TRBV29-1
J: TRBJ2-3
D: TRBD1
size: NA

CDR3: CASSEDRRRYEQYF
DNA: TGTGCCAGCAGCGAGGACCGCCGCCGCTACGAGCAGTACTTC
V: TRBV6-1
J: TRBJ2-7
D: NA
size: NA

CDR3: CAISETVAGGFNEQFF
DNA: TGTGCCATCAGTGAGACCGTAGCGGGAGGTTTTAATGAGCAGTTCTTC
V: TRBV10-3
J: TRBJ2-1
D: TRBD2
size: NA

CDR3: CASSLGGYTYNEQFF
DNA: TGTGCCAGCAGTTTGGGCGGGTATACCTACAATGAGCAGTTCTTC
V: TRBV28
J: TRBJ2-1
D: NA
size: NA

CDR3: CAWRGGASGRGEQFF
DNA: TGTGCCTGGAGGGGTGGGGCTAGCGGGCGGGGTGAGCAGTTCTTC
V: TRBV30
J: TRBJ2-1
D: TRBD2
size: NA